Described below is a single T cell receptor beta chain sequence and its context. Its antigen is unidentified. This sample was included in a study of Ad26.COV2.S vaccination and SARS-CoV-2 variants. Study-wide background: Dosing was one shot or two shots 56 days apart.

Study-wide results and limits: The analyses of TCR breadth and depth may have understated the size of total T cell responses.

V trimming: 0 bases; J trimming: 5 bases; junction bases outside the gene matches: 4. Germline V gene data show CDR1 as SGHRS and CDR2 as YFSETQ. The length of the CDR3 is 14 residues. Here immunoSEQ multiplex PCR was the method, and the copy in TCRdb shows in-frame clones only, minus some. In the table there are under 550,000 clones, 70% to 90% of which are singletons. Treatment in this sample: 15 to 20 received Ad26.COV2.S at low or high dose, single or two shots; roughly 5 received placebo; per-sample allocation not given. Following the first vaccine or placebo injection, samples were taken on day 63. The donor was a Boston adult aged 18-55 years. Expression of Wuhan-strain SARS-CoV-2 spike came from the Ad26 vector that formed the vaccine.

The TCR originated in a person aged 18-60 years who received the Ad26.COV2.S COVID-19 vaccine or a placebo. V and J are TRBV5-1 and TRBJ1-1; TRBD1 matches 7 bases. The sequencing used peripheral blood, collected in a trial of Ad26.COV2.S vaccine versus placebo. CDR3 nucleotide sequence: TGCGCCAGCAGCTTGGTAGGGGGCCGGACTGAAGCTTTCTTT. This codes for CASSLVGGRTEAFF. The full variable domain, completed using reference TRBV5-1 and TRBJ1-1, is KAGVTQTPRYLIKTRGQQVTLSCSPISGHRSVSWYQQTPGQGLQFLFEYFSETQRNKGNFPGRFSGRQFSNSRSEMNVSTLELGDSALYLCASSLVGGRTEAFFGQGTRLTVV.